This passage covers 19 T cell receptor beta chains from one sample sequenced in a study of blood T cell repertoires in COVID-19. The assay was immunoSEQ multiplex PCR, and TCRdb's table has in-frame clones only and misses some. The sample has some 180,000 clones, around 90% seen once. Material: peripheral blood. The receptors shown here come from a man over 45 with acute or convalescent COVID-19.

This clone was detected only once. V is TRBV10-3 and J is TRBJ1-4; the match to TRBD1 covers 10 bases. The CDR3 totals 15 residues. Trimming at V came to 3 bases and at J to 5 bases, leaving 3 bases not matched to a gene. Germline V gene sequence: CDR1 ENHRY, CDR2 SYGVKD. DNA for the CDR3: TGTGCCATCAGTGATCCGGGACAGGGGAATGAAAAACTGTTTTTT. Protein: CAISDPGQGNEKLFF.

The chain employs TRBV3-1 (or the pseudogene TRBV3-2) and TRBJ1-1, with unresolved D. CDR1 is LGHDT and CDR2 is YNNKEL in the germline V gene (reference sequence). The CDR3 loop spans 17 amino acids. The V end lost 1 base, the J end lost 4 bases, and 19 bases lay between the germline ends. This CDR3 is CASSQVPRGGRGTEAFF. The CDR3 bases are TGTGCCAGCAGCCAAGTTCCCCGAGGAGGGCGGGGCACTGAAGCTTTCTTT.

The CDR3 protein is CASALVQGASYNSPLHF. As DNA, the CDR3 is TGTGCCAGCGCTTTAGTACAGGGGGCCTCCTATAATTCACCCCTCCACTTT. The chain joins TRBV4-2 to TRBJ1-6, with 9 bases matching TRBD1. The junction had 8 bases not matched to a gene; V was cut back by 8 bases and J by 0 bases. The germline V gene has CDR1 LGHNA and CDR2 YNFKEQ. CDR3 size: 17 residues.

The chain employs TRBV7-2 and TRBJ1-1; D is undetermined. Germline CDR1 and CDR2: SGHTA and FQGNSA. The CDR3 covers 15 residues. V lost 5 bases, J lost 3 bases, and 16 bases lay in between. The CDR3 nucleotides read TGTGCCAGCAGCCTTTTAATGACGAGGGACACTGAAGCTTTCTTT. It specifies CASSLLMTRDTEAFF.

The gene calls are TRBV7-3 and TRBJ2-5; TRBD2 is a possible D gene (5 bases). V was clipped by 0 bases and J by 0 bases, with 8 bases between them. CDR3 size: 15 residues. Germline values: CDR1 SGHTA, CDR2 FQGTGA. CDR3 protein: CASSLTSGNQETQYF. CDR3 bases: TGTGCCAGCAGCTTAACTTCCGGGAACCAAGAGACCCAGTACTTC.

CDR3 residues: CASTLGLAGDTQYF. For the CDR3, the DNA is TGTGCCAGCACCTTGGGACTAGCGGGAGATACGCAGTATTTT. The J gene is TRBJ2-3, the V gene TRBV2, with 12 positions matching TRBD2. V lost 7 bases, J lost 5 bases, and 4 bases stayed unmatched. Germline CDR1 is SNHLY and CDR2 is FYNNEI. The CDR3 sequence is 14 residues long.

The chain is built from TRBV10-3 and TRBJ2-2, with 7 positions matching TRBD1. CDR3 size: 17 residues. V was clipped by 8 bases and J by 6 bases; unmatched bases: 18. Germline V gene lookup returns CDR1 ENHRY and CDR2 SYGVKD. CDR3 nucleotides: TGTGCCATCCGCCCCGGCCCGGGACCCCAGGGGGCCGGGGAGCTGTTTTTT. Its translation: CAIRPGPGPQGAGELFF.

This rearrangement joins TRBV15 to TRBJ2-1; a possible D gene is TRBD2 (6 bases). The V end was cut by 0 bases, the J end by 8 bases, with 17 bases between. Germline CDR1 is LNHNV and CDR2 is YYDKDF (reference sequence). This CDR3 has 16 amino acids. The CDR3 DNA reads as TGTGCCACCAGCAGAGATAGGGAGACTATAGCGGATGAGCAGTTCTTC. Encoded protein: CATSRDRETIADEQFF.

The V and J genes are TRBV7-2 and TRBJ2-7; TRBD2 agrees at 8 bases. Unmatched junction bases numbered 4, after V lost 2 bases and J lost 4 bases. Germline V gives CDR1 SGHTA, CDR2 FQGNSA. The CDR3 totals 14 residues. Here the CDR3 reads CASSLSGGTYEQYV. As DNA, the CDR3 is TGTGCCAGCAGCTTAAGCGGGGGAACTTACGAGCAGTACGTC.

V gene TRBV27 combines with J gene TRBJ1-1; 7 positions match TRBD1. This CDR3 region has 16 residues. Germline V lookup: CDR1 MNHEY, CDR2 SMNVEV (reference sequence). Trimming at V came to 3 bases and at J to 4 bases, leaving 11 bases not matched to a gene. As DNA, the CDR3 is TGTGCCAGCAGTTTCGATACAGGGGCGGGGAGCACTGAAGCTTTCTTT. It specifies CASSFDTGAGSTEAFF.

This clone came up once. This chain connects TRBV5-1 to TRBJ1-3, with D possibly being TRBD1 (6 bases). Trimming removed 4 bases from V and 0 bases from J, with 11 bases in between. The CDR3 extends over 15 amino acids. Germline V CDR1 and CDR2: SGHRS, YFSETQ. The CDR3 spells CASSRDMTSGNTIYF. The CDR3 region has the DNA TGCGCCAGCAGCCGGGACATGACCTCTGGAAACACCATATATTTT.

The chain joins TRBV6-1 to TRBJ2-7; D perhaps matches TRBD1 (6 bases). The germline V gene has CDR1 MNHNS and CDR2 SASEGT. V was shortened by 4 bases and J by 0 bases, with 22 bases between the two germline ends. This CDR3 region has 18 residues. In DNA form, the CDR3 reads TGTGCCAGCAGTGGAGGGGCCCGCAGGGGATTCGACTCCTACGAGCAGTACTTC. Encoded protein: CASSGGARRGFDSYEQYF.

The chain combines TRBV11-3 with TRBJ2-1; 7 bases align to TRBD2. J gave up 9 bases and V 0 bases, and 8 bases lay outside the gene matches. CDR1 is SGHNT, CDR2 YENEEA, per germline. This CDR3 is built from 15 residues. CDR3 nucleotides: TGTGCCAGCAGCTTAGAAGGGACCGGGAGGAGTGAGCAGTTCTTC. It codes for CASSLEGTGRSEQFF.

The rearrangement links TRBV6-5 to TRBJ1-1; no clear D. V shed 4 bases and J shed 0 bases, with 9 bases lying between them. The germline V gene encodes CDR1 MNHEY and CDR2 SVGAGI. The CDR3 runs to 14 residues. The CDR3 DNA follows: TGTGCCAGCAGTTTTGGACTAGTGAACACTGAAGCTTTCTTT. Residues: CASSFGLVNTEAFF.

CDR3 bases: TGTGCCAGCAGCTCTCGGGACAGGGGAAGCTATGGCTACACCTTC. As protein: CASSSRDRGSYGYTF. The chain employs TRBV7-8 and TRBJ1-2, with TRBD1 identical over 10 bases. CDR1 and CDR2 from the germline V gene are SGHVS and FQNEAQ. The J segment lost 4 bases and the V segment lost 4 bases, leaving 6 bases of the junction unmatched. This CDR3 is 15 amino acids long.

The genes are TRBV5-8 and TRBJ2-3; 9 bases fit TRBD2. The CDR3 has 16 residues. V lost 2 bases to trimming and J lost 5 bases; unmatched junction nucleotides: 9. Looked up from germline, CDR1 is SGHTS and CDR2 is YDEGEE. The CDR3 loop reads CASSFGGLAPQDTQYF. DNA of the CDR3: TGTGCCAGCAGCTTCGGAGGACTAGCGCCCCAAGATACGCAGTATTTT.

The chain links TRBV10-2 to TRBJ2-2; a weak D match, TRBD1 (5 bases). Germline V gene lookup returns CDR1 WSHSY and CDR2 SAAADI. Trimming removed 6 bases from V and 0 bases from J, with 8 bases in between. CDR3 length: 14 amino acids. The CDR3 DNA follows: TGCGCCAGCAGAGACAGCCCGAACACCGGGGAGCTGTTTTTT. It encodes CASRDSPNTGELFF.

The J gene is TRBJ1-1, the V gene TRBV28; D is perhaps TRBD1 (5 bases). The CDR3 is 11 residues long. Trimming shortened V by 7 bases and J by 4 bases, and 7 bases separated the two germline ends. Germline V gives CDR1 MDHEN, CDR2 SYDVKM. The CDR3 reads CASTGGTEAFF. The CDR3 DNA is TGTGCCAGCACCGGGGGCACTGAAGCTTTCTTT.

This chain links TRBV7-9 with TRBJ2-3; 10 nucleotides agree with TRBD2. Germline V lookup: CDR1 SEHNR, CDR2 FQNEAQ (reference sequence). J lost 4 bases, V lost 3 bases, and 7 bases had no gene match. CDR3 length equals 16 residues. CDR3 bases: TGTGCCAGCAGCTTGGGGCTAGCGGGAGTGTCAGATACGCAGTATTTT. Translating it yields CASSLGLAGVSDTQYF.